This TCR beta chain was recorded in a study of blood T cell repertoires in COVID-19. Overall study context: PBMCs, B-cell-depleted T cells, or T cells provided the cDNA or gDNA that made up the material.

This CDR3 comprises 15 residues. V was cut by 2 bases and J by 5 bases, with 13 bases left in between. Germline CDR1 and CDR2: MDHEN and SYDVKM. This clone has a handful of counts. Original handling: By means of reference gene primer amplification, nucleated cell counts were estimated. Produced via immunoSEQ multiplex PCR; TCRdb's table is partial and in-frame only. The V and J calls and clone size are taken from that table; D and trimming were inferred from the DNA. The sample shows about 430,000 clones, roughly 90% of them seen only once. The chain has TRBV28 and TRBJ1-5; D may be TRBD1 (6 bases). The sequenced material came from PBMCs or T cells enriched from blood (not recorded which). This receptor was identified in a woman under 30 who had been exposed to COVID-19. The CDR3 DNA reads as TGTGCCAGCAGTTTAGGTGACAGGTTGTATCAGCCCCAGCATTTT. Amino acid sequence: CASSLGDRLYQPQHF.